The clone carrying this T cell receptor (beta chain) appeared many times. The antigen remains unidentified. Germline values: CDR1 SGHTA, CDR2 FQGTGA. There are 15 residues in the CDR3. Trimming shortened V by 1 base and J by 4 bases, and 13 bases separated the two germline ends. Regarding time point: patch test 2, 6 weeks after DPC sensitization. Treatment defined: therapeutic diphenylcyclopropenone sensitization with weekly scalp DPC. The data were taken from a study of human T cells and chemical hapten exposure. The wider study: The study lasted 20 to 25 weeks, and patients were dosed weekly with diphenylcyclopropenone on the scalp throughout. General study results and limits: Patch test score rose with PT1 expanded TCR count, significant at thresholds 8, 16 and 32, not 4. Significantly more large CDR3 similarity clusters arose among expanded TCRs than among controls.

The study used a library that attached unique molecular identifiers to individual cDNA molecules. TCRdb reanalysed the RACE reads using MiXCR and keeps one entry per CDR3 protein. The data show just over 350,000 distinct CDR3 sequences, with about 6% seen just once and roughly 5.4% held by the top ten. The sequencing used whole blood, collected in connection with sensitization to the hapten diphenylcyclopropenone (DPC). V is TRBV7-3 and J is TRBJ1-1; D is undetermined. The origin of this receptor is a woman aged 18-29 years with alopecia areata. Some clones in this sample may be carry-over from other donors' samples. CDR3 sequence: CASSLSSATLTEAFF. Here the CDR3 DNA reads TGTGCCAGCAGCTTAAGTTCGGCGACCCTCACTGAAGCTTTCTTT.